This T cell receptor beta chain was recovered during a study of CD8+CD57+ T cells in acquired aplastic anemia. Profiling that covered TCR beta VDJ and CDR3 relied on genomic DNA as its template. TCRdb called the reads again in MiXCR, with one record for every CDR3 protein. The top ten clones hold 2.5% to 4% of a sample with about 160,000 distinct CDR3 sequences, roughly 50% of them seen once. CDR1 is DFQATT and CDR2 is SNEGSKA in the germline V gene (reference sequence). J was trimmed by 5 bases and V by 5 bases; bases with no gene match: 4. CDR3 length: 12 residues. An expansion of CD8+CD57+ cells by flow cytometry had been shown in patients chosen for sequencing.

V usage is TRBV20-1 and J usage is TRBJ1-1, with 8 nucleotides matching TRBD1. The receptor was isolated from a human donor with aplastic anemia. Material for sequencing was sorted CD4+, CD8+, or CD8+CD57+ T cells (not recorded which) from PBMCs. CDR3 sequence: CSAGQGGTEAFF. The CDR3, as DNA: TGCAGTGCTGGACAGGGCGGGACTGAAGCTTTCTTT.